This T cell receptor (beta chain) comes out of a study of T cell responses to AZD1222 COVID-19 vaccine. The germline gives CDR1 WSHSY, CDR2 SAAADI. The length of the CDR3 is 12 residues. Trimming pared 0 bases from V and 13 bases from J, leaving 9 bases between. Libraries were prepared by immunoSEQ multiplex PCR; TCRdb keeps only in-frame clonotypes and omits some of them. The sample consists of 200,000 to 300,000 clones, approximately 93% of them appearing once. Study-level results: An increase in Spike-specific TCR breadth and depth was observed after two AZD1222 doses. There were repertoire samples only from the period after the peak T cell response. Spike-wide coverage was observed for vaccine-associated CD4 TCRs, with dominant responses at 160-218 and 743-854.

This clone was seen once. Its antigen is unknown. The source is an adult in good health. This specimen consisted of peripheral blood, obtained on day 0 of AZD1222 vaccination. This rearrangement joins TRBV10-2 to TRBJ1-4; D remains ambiguous. For the CDR3, the DNA is TGCGCCAGCAGTGAGTCTACGATACCACTGTTTTTT. Its translation is CASSESTIPLFF.